This T cell receptor beta chain was identified during a study of CXCR3-negative and CXCR3-positive naive CD8 T cells. 5' RACE that incorporated UMI labels was used to prepare the TRB cDNA libraries. TCRdb reworked the 5' RACE reads into one entry per CDR3 protein, no DNA. Its listing shows 70,000 to 95,000 distinct CDR3 sequences. This CDR3 region has 15 residues. In germline, CDR1 is SGHNT, CDR2 YENEEA. Input material: naive CXCR3- CD8+ T cells from blood. The subset here: CD45RO-CCR7+CD27+CD95- naive CD8+ T cells lacking CXCR3 (TNR3-). The sequence derives from a human donor in good health. Some clones in this sample may be carry-over from other donors' samples. This chain connects TRBV11-3 to TRBJ2-2; TCRdb picks TRBD1, but there is no DNA to check that call. The CDR3 reads CASSVGGENTGELFF.